The 24 T cell receptor beta chains listed next were all sequenced from one sample in a study of control samples from healthy donors and cancer patients. Sequencing was performed with immunoSEQ multiplex PCR; in TCRdb, only in-frame clones are kept and a portion is missing. This table has 150,000 or so clones, roughly 94% appearing once. The sample was PBMCs. The receptors come from a man in his 60s with colorectal cancer.

This clone was detected only once. The chain employs TRBV21-1 and TRBJ1-1; TRBD1, the D gene given by the table, was not confirmed from the DNA. TRBV21-1 is shown as a pseudogene. The CDR3 loop spans 16 amino acids. CDR3 sequence (DNA): TGTGCCAGCAGCAAATGGGGGACAGGGAGGAACACTGAAGCTTTCTTT. Protein sequence: CASSKWGTGRNTEAFF.

This clone was seen a single time. J is TRBJ1-6 and V is TRBV6-5; 8 bases map to TRBD1. With V trimmed by 6 bases and J by 8 bases, 9 bases remained unmatched. Germline CDR1 MNHEY, CDR2 SVGAGI. This CDR3 contains 15 residues. The CDR3 region has the DNA TGTGCCAGCAGGGACTACTACAGGGGGGATTCACCCCTCCACTTT. The encoded protein is CASRDYYRGDSPLHF.

The V and J genes are TRBV9 and TRBJ1-3; maybe TRBD1 (6 bases). CDR1 and CDR2 from the germline V gene are SGDLS and YYNGEE. The CDR3 spans 15 residues. With 3 bases removed from V and 0 bases from J, the gap between germline ends came to 10 bases. CDR3 sequence: CASSARDTSGNTIYF. The DNA for the CDR3 is TGTGCCAGCAGCGCCCGGGACACCTCTGGAAACACCATATATTTT.

This chain joins TRBV19 and TRBJ2-1; 9 bases line up with TRBD1. Trimming removed 6 bases from V and 7 bases from J; junction bases left unmatched: 10. Looked up from germline, CDR1 is LNHDA and CDR2 is SQIVND (reference sequence). This CDR3 is 15 amino acids long. The chain's CDR3 is CASSPGTGRRNEQFF. For the CDR3, the DNA is TGTGCCAGTAGCCCCGGGACAGGGAGAAGGAATGAGCAGTTCTTC.

The V call is TRBV28, the J call TRBJ2-5, with 7 nucleotides matching TRBD1. The CDR3 contains 15 residues. CDR1 and CDR2 (germline): MDHEN, SYDVKM. Germline trimming cut 1 base from V and 3 bases from J; bases unmatched to any gene: 5. The CDR3 spells CASSLLEGAKETQYF. Written as DNA, the CDR3 is TGTGCCAGCAGTTTATTAGAGGGGGCGAAAGAGACCCAGTACTTC.

Regarding this clone: Additional DNA sequences in this sample encode the identical CDR3. V gene TRBV9 combines with J gene TRBJ1-2; the match to TRBD1 covers 12 bases. This CDR3 contains 16 residues. The trim removed 4 bases at V and 7 bases at J, leaving 11 bases unmatched. CDR1 is SGDLS and CDR2 is YYNGEE in the germline V gene. CDR3 DNA sequence: TGTGCCAGCAGCTTAAGACCGGGACAGGGGGCGGGTGGCTACACCTTC. This encodes CASSLRPGQGAGGYTF.

The J gene is TRBJ2-3, the V gene TRBV11-2; possible D gene TRBD2, 5 bases. Germline V gene sequence: CDR1 SGHAT, CDR2 FQNNGV. Trimming stripped 2 bases from V and 2 bases from J, with 8 bases between. This CDR3 contains 14 residues. The DNA for the CDR3 is TGTGCCAGCAGCTTAATACTAGTCACAGATACGCAGTATTTT. Translating it yields CASSLILVTDTQYF. Filled out from reference TRBV11-2 and TRBJ2-3, the complete variable domain reads EAGVAQSPRYKIIEKRQSVAFWCNPISGHATLYWYQQILGQGPKLLIQFQNNGVVDDSQLPKDRFSAERLKGVDSTLKIQPAKLEDSAVYLCASSLILVTDTQYFGPGTRLTVL.

The chain couples TRBV9 to TRBJ2-1, with D possibly being TRBD1 (6 bases). This CDR3 is 13 amino acids long. V was trimmed by 0 bases and J by 9 bases, leaving 10 bases between them. Germline CDR1 SGDLS, CDR2 YYNGEE. This chain's CDR3 is CASSVVLGAEQFF. The CDR3 region has the DNA TGTGCCAGCAGCGTAGTGTTGGGGGCTGAGCAGTTCTTC.

The CDR3 sequence is CASRAQGYGETQYF. CDR3 in DNA: TGTGCCAGCAGAGCGCAGGGTTACGGAGAGACCCAGTACTTC. The chain recombines TRBV5-4 with TRBJ2-5; maybe TRBD1 (5 bases). The germline gives CDR1 SGHNT, CDR2 YYREEE (reference sequence). Trimming removed 5 bases from V and 4 bases from J, with 15 bases in between. The length of the CDR3 is 14 residues.

The chain recombines TRBV20-1 with TRBJ2-1; no clear D gene. Germline values: CDR1 DFQATT, CDR2 SNEGSKA (reference sequence). The CDR3 is 11 residues long. Between the trimmed V and J ends, which lost 6 bases and 9 bases, there was a span of 12 bases. Written as DNA, the CDR3 is TGCAGTGCCCACCAGTGGGTTGAGCAGTTCTTC. It is translated as CSAHQWVEQFF.

The V gene is TRBV4-1, the J gene TRBJ1-4, with D hard to call. Deletions cut 10 bases from V and 0 bases from J, with 12 bases between. There are 14 residues in the CDR3. The germline V gene has CDR1 MGHRA and CDR2 YSYEKL. CDR3 sequence (DNA): TGCGCCAACAGTTCCAGAGCAACTAATGAAAAACTGTTTTTT. Amino acid sequence: CANSSRATNEKLFF.

This clone was observed once. CDR3 region: CSVRDRDEQYF. CDR3 DNA sequence: TGCAGCGTGCGGGACAGGGACGAGCAGTACTTC. The V gene is TRBV29-1, the J gene TRBJ2-7; the match to TRBD1 covers 9 bases. This CDR3 is built from 11 residues. The V gene's germline CDR1 is SQVTM and CDR2 ANQGSEA. Losses at the gene ends were 6 bases for V and 5 bases for J; bases not matched to a gene: 2.

The V and J genes are TRBV30 and TRBJ1-6, with D possibly being TRBD1 (5 bases). V shed 7 bases and J shed 7 bases, with 14 bases lying between them. Germline V lookup: CDR1 GTSNPN, CDR2 SVGIG (reference sequence). The CDR3 consists of 13 residues. The chain's CDR3 is CAFRQGPNSPLHF. The CDR3 bases are TGTGCCTTTCGGCAGGGCCCGAATTCACCCCTCCACTTT.

This sequence joins TRBV29-1 and TRBJ1-1; possible D gene TRBD1, 5 bases. Per the germline V gene, CDR1 is SQVTM and CDR2 is ANQGSEA. Trimming removed 5 bases at V and 4 bases at J, with 17 bases between. The CDR3 spans 14 residues. CDR3 sequence reads: CSVSDSAGGTEAFF. DNA of the CDR3: TGCAGCGTTTCAGACTCAGCCGGGGGCACTGAAGCTTTCTTT. Looking up the rest from reference TRBV29-1 and TRBJ1-1 gives the full variable domain: SAVISQKPSRDICQRGTSLTIQCQVDSQVTMMFWYRQQPGQSLTLIATANQGSEATYESGFVIDKFPISRPNLTFSTLTVSNMSPEDSSIYLCSVSDSAGGTEAFFGQGTRLTVV.

The V and J genes are TRBV7-9 and TRBJ1-2; TRBD1 agrees at 7 bases. Germline CDR1 reads SEHNR; CDR2 reads FQNEAQ (reference sequence). The V segment lost 3 bases and the J segment 4 bases; nucleotides outside the gene matches: 5. The CDR3 totals 14 residues. CDR3 amino acids: CASSFQGDLYGYTF. The CDR3 DNA sequence: TGTGCCAGCAGCTTTCAGGGGGATCTCTATGGCTACACCTTC.

The chain employs TRBV2 and TRBJ2-3; the D gene is possibly TRBD2 (7 bases). Germline assignment: CDR1 SNHLY and CDR2 FYNNEI. This CDR3 contains 18 residues. Trimming cost V 2 bases and J 1 base, with 19 bases left between them. CDR3 sequence: CASSERGRGKDRTDTQYF. CDR3 sequence (DNA): TGTGCCAGCAGTGAACGGGGGCGGGGGAAGGATCGCACAGATACGCAGTATTTT.

The CDR3 loop reads CASSYSISRGTEAFF. CDR3 coding DNA: TGTGCCAGCAGTTACTCCATATCTCGGGGCACTGAAGCTTTCTTT. The chain employs TRBV6-2 or TRBV6-3 and TRBJ1-1, with unresolved D. Germline V CDR1 and CDR2: MNHEY, SVGEGT. This CDR3 is built from 15 residues. Trimming stripped 0 bases from V and 4 bases from J, with 12 bases between.

This clone was counted once. V is TRBV28 and J is TRBJ1-2; unclear D gene. V was clipped by 4 bases and J by 8 bases, with 11 bases between them. Germline V CDR1 and CDR2: MDHEN, SYDVKM. This CDR3 is 12 amino acids long. The CDR3 is CASSSRPSGYTF. In DNA, the CDR3 is TGTGCCAGCAGTTCCCGACCCTCGGGCTACACCTTC.

V usage is TRBV4-3 and J usage is TRBJ2-1, with a tentative D call TRBD2 (5 bases). CDR3 size: 14 residues. Trimming removed 1 base at V and 7 bases at J, with 11 bases between. Per the germline V gene, CDR1 is LGHNA and CDR2 is YSLEER. The CDR3 sequence: CASSQVGLSNEQFF. CDR3 DNA: TGCGCCAGCAGCCAAGTTGGACTGTCGAATGAGCAGTTCTTC.

As for this clone: At one end, the junction sequence differs from germline, possibly due to a read error. The chain links TRBV5-1 to TRBJ1-1; D is possibly TRBD1 (6 bases). Germline loops: CDR1 SGHRS, CDR2 YFSETQ. The CDR3 spans 15 residues. Here the CDR3 DNA reads TGCGCCAGCAGCGAGACAGGATCTAGTACCACTGAAGCTTCCTTT. Translated, it gives CASSETGSSTTEASF.

The CDR3 DNA reads TGTGCCACCAGTGATCCGACTAGCGGGGACACCTACGAGCAGTACTTC. It yields the protein CATSDPTSGDTYEQYF. V and J are TRBV24-1 and TRBJ2-7, with 11 bases that match TRBD2. J was trimmed by 2 bases and V by 3 bases; bases with no gene match: 5. CDR3 length: 16 amino acids. The germline CDR1 and CDR2 sequences are KGHDR and SFDVKD.

V is TRBV20-1 and J is TRBJ2-4, with 9 bases identical to TRBD1. The CDR3 is made up of 13 amino acids. CDR1 and CDR2 (germline): DFQATT, SNEGSKA (reference sequence). Trimming at V came to 3 bases and at J to 6 bases, leaving 3 bases not matched to a gene. CDR3: CSASGQGLNIQYF. The CDR3 DNA reads as TGCAGTGCTAGTGGACAGGGGTTAAACATTCAGTACTTC.

The CDR3 DNA follows: TGTGCCAGCAGTTCCCCCTACGGACCTAATGAAAAACTGTTTTTT. Protein sequence: CASSSPYGPNEKLFF. V is TRBV2 and J is TRBJ1-4; D uncertain. Germline assignment: CDR1 SNHLY and CDR2 FYNNEI. Trimming took 5 bases from V and 3 from J, leaving 13 bases between them. The CDR3 runs 15 residues.

The chain links TRBV6-5 to TRBJ2-2; 9 bases match TRBD1. This CDR3 contains 14 residues. The trim removed 6 bases at V and 8 bases at J, leaving 7 bases unmatched. Germline V gives CDR1 MNHEY, CDR2 SVGAGI. The CDR3 loop is CASSPGQGSGELFF. In DNA, the CDR3 is TGTGCCAGCAGCCCGGGACAGGGTTCGGGGGAGCTGTTTTTT.